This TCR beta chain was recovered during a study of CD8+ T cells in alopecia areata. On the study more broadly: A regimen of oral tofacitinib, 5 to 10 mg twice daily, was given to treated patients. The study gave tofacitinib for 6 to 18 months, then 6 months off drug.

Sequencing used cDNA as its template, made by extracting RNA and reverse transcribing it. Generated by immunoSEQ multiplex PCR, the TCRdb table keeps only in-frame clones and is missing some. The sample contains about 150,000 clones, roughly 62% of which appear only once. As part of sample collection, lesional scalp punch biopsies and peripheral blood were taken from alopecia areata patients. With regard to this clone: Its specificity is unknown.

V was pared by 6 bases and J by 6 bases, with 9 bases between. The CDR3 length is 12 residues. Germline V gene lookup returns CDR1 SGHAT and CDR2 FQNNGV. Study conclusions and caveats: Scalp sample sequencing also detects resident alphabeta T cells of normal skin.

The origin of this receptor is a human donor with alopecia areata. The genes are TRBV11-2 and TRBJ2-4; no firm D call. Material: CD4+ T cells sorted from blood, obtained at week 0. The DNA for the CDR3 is TGTGCCAGCAGGCCGGTAGGAAACATTCAGTACTTC. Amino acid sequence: CASRPVGNIQYF.